Listed below are T cell receptor beta chains from one sample, sequenced in a study of naive CD8 T cells in extremely preterm neonates. Assay used: immunoSEQ multiplex PCR; TCRdb lists only in-frame clones, some missing. The sample contains around 23,000 clones, approximately 88% of which appear only once. The specimen sequenced was naive CD8+ T cells from cord blood. Every receptor here comes from a boy who was born preterm. CDR3s include the opening cysteine and the closing phenylalanine or tryptophan. D genes are given only for firm matches. Clone size is stated in some rows and not others, as once, few, many or a class when expanded.

J gene: TRBJ2-1
V gene: TRBV4-1
D gene: TRBD2
clone size: -
CDR3 DNA: TGCGCCAGCAGCCTAACTAGCGGGGGGGACAATGAGCAGTTCTTC
CDR3 protein: CASSLTSGGDNEQFF

J gene: TRBJ2-3
V gene: TRBV9
D gene: TRBD2
clone size: -
CDR3 DNA: TGTGCCAGCAGCGTAGGTACTAGCGGGTTCACAGATACGCAGTATTTT
CDR3 protein: CASSVGTSGFTDTQYF

J gene: TRBJ2-1
V gene: TRBV11-3
D gene: TRBD2
clone size: -
CDR3 DNA: TGTGCCAGCAGCTTAGGACTAGCGGGTTCCTACAATGAGCAGTTCTTC
CDR3 protein: CASSLGLAGSYNEQFF

J gene: TRBJ1-2
V gene: TRBV9
D gene: -
clone size: -
CDR3 DNA: TGTGCCAGCAGCGACAGCGGGGGCTACACCTTC
CDR3 protein: CASSDSGGYTF

J gene: TRBJ1-6
V gene: TRBV5-1
D gene: TRBD1
clone size: few
CDR3 DNA: TGCGCCAGCAGCTTTACAGGGGGCTCACCCCTCCACTTT
CDR3 protein: CASSFTGGSPLHF

J gene: TRBJ1-5
V gene: TRBV9
D gene: TRBD1
clone size: once
CDR3 DNA: TGTGCCAGCAGCACAGGGGGTGGCAATCAGCCCCAGCATTTT
CDR3 protein: CASSTGGGNQPQHF

J gene: TRBJ1-1
V gene: TRBV5-1
D gene: TRBD1
clone size: -
CDR3 DNA: TGCGCCAGCAGCTTGACAGGGGGTGAAGCTTTCTTT
CDR3 protein: CASSLTGGEAFF

J gene: TRBJ2-1
V gene: TRBV9
D gene: -
clone size: -
CDR3 DNA: TGTGCCAGCAGCCCAACAGGCTCAGGGTCCTACAATGAGCAGTTCTTC
CDR3 protein: CASSPTGSGSYNEQFF

J gene: TRBJ2-3
V gene: TRBV6-4
D gene: -
clone size: -
CDR3 DNA: TGTGCCAGCAGTGCAGGGGGCACAGATACGCAGTATTTT
CDR3 protein: CASSAGGTDTQYF

J gene: TRBJ2-7
V gene: TRBV5-4
D gene: TRBD1
clone size: -
CDR3 DNA: TGTGCCAGCAGCTTGGGACAGGGGTTTTACGAGCAGTACTTC
CDR3 protein: CASSLGQGFYEQYF

J gene: TRBJ2-7
V gene: TRBV11-2
D gene: -
clone size: -
CDR3 DNA: TGTGCCAGCAGCTTAGGGGGGACCCCCTACGAGCAGTACTTC
CDR3 protein: CASSLGGTPYEQYF

J gene: TRBJ2-7
V gene: TRBV7-9
D gene: -
clone size: -
CDR3 DNA: TGTGCCAGCAGCTTGTTGTACGAGCAGTACTTC
CDR3 protein: CASSLLYEQYF